The clone carrying this T cell receptor (beta chain) has ten or more counts. The data originate from a study of glioma-infiltrating T cells. The iRepertoire nested amplicon-rescue multiplex PCR amplified TCR alpha and beta CDR3s from RNA. TCRdb processed the multiplex PCR reads anew with MiXCR; each CDR3 protein has one entry. The repertoire holds about 89,000 distinct CDR3 sequences, with 23% as singletons. The CDR3 totals 10 residues. Germline CDR1 is DFQATT and CDR2 is SNEGSKA (reference sequence). Trimming removed 6 bases from V and 12 bases from J, with 12 bases in between. The specimen sequenced was glioma tissue, nonneoplastic brain tissue, or PBMCs (not recorded which). The chain carries TRBV20-1 and TRBJ2-1; D unresolved. This sequence was found in a human donor with low-grade glioma or glioblastoma, undergoing nonglioma brain surgery, or in good health (not recorded which). The CDR3 sequence is CSAATPRQFF. The CDR3 DNA reads as TGCAGTGCGGCCACTCCGAGGCAGTTCTTC.